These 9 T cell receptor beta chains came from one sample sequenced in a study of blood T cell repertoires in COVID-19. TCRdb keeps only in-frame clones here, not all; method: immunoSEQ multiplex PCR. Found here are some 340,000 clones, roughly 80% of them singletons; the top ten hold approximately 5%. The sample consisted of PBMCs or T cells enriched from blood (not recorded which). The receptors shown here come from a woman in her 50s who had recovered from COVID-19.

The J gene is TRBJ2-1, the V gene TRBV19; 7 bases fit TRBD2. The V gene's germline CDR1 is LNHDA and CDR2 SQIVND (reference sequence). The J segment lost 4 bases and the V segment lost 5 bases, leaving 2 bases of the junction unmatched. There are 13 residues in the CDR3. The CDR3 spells CASSFGGYNEQFF. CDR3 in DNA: TGTGCCAGTAGTTTCGGGGGGTACAATGAGCAGTTCTTC.

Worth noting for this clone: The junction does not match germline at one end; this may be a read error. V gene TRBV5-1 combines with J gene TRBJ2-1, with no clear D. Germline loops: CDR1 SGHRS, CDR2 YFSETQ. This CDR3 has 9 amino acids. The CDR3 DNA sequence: TGCGCCAGCGCCCCAGACTTGGTCTTC. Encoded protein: CASAPDLVF.

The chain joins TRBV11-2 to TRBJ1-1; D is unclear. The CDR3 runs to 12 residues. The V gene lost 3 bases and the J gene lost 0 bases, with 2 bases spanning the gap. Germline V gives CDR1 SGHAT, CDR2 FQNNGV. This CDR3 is CASSFMNTEAFF. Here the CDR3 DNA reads TGTGCCAGCAGCTTCATGAACACTGAAGCTTTCTTT.

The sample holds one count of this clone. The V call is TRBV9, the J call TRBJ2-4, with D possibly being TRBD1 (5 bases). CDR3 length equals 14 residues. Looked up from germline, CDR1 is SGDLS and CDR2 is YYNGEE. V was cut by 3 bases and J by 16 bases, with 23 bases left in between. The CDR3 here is CASSAPSSRDLLYF. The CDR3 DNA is TGTGCCAGCAGCGCACCAAGTTCCAGGGATTTATTATACTTC. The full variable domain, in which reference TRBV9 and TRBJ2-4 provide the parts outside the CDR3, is DSGVTQTPKHLITATGQRVTLRCSPRSGDLSVYWYQQSLDQGLQFLIQYYNGEERAKGNILERFSAQQFPDLHSELNLSSLELGDSALYFCASSAPSSRDLLYFGAGTRLSVL.

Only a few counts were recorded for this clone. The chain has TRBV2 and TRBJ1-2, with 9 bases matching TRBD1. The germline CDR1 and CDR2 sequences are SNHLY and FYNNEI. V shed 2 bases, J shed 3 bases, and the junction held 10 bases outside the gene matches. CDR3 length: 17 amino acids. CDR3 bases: TGTGCCAGCAGTGAAAGCGGGACAGGGTTCGTCCACTATGGCTACACCTTC. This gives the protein CASSESGTGFVHYGYTF.

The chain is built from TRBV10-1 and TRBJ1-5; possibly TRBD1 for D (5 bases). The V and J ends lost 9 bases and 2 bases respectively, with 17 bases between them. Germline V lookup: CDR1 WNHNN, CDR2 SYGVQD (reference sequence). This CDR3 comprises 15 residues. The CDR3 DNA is TGCGCCAGTTCTCGGGGGGGGATCGGCAATCAGCCCCAGCATTTT. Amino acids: CASSRGGIGNQPQHF.

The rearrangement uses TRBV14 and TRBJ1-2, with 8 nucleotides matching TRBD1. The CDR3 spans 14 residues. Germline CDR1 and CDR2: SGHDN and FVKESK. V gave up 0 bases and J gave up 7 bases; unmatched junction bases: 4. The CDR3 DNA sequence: TGTGCCAGCAGCCAAGATTACAGGGGGGTTGGCTACACCTTC. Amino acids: CASSQDYRGVGYTF.

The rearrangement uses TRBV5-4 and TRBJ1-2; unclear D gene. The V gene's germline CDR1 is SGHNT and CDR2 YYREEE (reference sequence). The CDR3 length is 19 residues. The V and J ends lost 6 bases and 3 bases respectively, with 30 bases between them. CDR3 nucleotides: TGTGCCAGCACCCCTTGGGTGGGATCACGAATAGGCGGGGACTATGGCTACACCTTC. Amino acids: CASTPWVGSRIGGDYGYTF.

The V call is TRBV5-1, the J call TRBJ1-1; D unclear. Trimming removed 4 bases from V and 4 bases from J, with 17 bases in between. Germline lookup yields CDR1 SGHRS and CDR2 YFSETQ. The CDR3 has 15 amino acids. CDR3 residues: CASSTEPGVGTEAFF. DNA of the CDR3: TGCGCCAGCAGCACCGAGCCCGGGGTCGGCACTGAAGCTTTCTTT. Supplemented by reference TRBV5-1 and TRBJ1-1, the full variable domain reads KAGVTQTPRYLIKTRGQQVTLSCSPISGHRSVSWYQQTPGQGLQFLFEYFSETQRNKGNFPGRFSGRQFSNSRSEMNVSTLELGDSALYLCASSTEPGVGTEAFFGQGTRLTVV.